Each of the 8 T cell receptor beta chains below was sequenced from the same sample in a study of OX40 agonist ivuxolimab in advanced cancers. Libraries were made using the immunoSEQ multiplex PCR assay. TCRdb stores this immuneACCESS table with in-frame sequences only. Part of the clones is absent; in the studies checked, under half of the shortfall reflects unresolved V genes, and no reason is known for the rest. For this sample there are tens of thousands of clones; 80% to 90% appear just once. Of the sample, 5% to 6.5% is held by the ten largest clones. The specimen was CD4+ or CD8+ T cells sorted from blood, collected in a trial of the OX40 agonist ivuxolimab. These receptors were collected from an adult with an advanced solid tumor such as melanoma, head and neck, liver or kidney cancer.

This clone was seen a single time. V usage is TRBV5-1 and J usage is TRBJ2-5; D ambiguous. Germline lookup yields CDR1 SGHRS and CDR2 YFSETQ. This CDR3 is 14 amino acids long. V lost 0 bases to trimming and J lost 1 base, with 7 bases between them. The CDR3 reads CASSLDGLQETQYF. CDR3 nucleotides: TGCGCCAGCAGCTTGGATGGGCTCCAAGAGACCCAGTACTTC. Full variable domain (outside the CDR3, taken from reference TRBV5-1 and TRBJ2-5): KAGVTQTPRYLIKTRGQQVTLSCSPISGHRSVSWYQQTPGQGLQFLFEYFSETQRNKGNFPGRFSGRQFSNSRSEMNVSTLELGDSALYLCASSLDGLQETQYFGPGTRLLVL.

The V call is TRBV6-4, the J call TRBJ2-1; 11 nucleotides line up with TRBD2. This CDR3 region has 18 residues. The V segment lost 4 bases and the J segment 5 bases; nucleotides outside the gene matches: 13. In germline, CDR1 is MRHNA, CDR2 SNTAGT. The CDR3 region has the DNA TGTGCCAGCAGTGCTGGGACTAGCGGATCAAGCGTCCACAATGAGCAGTTCTTC. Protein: CASSAGTSGSSVHNEQFF.

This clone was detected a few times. CDR3 region: CAWSVGRVYYGYTF. The DNA for the CDR3 is TGTGCCTGGAGTGTGGGACGGGTTTACTATGGCTACACCTTC. The J gene is TRBJ1-2, the V gene TRBV30; D may be TRBD1 (5 bases). The CDR3 is 14 amino acids. Deletions cut 0 bases from V and 3 bases from J, with 11 bases between. Germline V lookup: CDR1 GTSNPN, CDR2 SVGIG (reference sequence).

The CDR3 sequence: CASSTRTGTTYEQYF. CDR3 nucleotide sequence: TGTGCCAGCAGCACCCGGACAGGGACGACCTACGAGCAGTACTTC. The chain carries TRBV5-6 and TRBJ2-7; 8 positions match TRBD1. Unmatched junction bases numbered 8, after V lost 4 bases and J lost 2 bases. The CDR3 contains 15 residues. Germline V gene sequence: CDR1 SGHDT, CDR2 YYEEEE.

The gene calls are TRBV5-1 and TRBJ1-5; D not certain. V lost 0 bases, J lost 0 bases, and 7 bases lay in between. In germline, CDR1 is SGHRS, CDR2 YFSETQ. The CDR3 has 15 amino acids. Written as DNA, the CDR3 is TGCGCCAGCAGCTTGGAAGGGTATAGCAATCAGCCCCAGCATTTT. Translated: CASSLEGYSNQPQHF.

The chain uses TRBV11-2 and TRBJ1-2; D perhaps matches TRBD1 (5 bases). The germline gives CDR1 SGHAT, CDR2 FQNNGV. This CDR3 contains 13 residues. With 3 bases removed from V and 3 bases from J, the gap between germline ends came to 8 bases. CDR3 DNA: TGTGCCAGCAGCTTTAGCAGGGACTATGGCTACACCTTC. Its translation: CASSFSRDYGYTF.

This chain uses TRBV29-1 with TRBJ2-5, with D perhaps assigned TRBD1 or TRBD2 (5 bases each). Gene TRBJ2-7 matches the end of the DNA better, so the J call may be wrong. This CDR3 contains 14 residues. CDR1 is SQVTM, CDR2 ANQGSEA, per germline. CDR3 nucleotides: TGCAGCGTTGAATTAGTGGGGACCCCCTACGAGCAGTACTTC. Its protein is CSVELVGTPYEQYF.

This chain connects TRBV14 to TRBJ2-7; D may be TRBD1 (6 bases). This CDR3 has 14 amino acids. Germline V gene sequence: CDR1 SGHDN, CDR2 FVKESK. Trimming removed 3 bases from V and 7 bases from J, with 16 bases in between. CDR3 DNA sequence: TGTGCCAGCAGCCACCCGGGGCAGGGGAATGAGCAGTACTTC. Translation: CASSHPGQGNEQYF.